The T cell receptor (beta chain) under discussion was sequenced for a study of blood T cell repertoires in COVID-19. Study-level background: PBMCs, B-cell-depleted T cells, or T cells were the source of the cDNA or gDNA that made up the material.

The V end lost 5 bases, the J end lost 6 bases, and 13 bases lay between the germline ends. This CDR3 comprises 14 residues. Germline V gene lookup returns CDR1 LGHNA and CDR2 YSLEER. TCRdb's table, derived via immunoSEQ multiplex PCR, lists solely in-frame clones and lacks some. The sample has hundreds of thousands of clones, roughly nine tenths seen once. For recovered donors of Cohort 3, there were two negative PCRs, clearance, or symptom resolution. The TCR comes from a man aged 55 to 70 who had recovered from COVID-19. Sequenced input: PBMCs or T cells enriched from blood (not recorded which). The chain carries TRBV4-3 and TRBJ1-4, with a possible D match to TRBD1 (5 bases). CDR3 protein: CASSGPGLYEKLFF. In nucleotides, the CDR3 is TGCGCCAGCAGCGGACCGGGACTTTATGAAAAACTGTTTTTT.